Presented here are 27 T cell receptor beta chains from one specimen sequenced in a study of blood T cell repertoires in COVID-19. Clones were sequenced by immunoSEQ multiplex PCR, and TCRdb holds only the in-frame ones, with some missing. In the table there are over 100,000 clones, under 90% of which are singletons. Sequences were obtained from peripheral blood. The receptor set was obtained from a woman aged 55-69 years with active or convalescent COVID-19.

This clone showed up just a few times. The J gene is TRBJ1-4, the V gene TRBV4-1; possibly TRBD1 for D (5 bases). CDR1 and CDR2 from the germline V gene are MGHRA and YSYEKL. CDR3 length: 13 residues. Trimming took 8 bases from V and 6 from J, leaving 13 bases between them. CDR3 protein: CASGAREDEKLFF. The CDR3 nucleotides are TGCGCCAGCGGGGCCAGGGAAGATGAAAAACTGTTTTTT.

V usage is TRBV10-2 and J usage is TRBJ2-2; 7 bases align to TRBD2. Germline values: CDR1 WSHSY, CDR2 SAAADI. The CDR3 contains 14 residues. Unmatched junction bases numbered 5, after V lost 4 bases and J lost 6 bases. The CDR3: CASSASGAAGELFF. The CDR3 DNA sequence: TGCGCCAGCAGTGCAAGCGGGGCGGCCGGGGAGCTGTTTTTT.

This rearrangement joins TRBV20-1 to TRBJ2-1; D not resolved. Germline V gene lookup returns CDR1 DFQATT and CDR2 SNEGSKA (reference sequence). Trimming removed 6 bases from V and 8 bases from J, with 11 bases in between. The CDR3 spans 11 residues. CDR3: CSACPRDEQFF. The CDR3 nucleotides read TGCAGTGCCTGTCCTCGGGATGAGCAGTTCTTC.

V usage is TRBV14 and J usage is TRBJ2-1, with 8 bases fitting TRBD2. The CDR3 has 13 amino acids. CDR1 and CDR2 (germline): SGHDN, FVKESK. The V gene end was trimmed by 4 bases and the J gene end by 9 bases; junction bases not matched to a gene: 5. The CDR3 DNA is TGTGCCAGCAGCCGCGGGCTAGCGGGTGAGCAGTTCTTC. Its translation: CASSRGLAGEQFF.

The rearrangement links TRBV19 to TRBJ2-3; the match to TRBD1 covers 12 bases. In germline, CDR1 is LNHDA, CDR2 SQIVND (reference sequence). The CDR3 is 15 amino acids. V trimming: 6 bases; J trimming: 4 bases; junction bases outside the gene matches: 5. CDR3 DNA: TGTGCCAGTAGCGGGGGACAGGGGGCCCCAGATACGCAGTATTTT. Its translation is CASSGGQGAPDTQYF. The variable domain in full, with the rest retrieved from reference TRBV19 and TRBJ2-3, is DGGITQSPKYLFRKEGQNVTLSCEQNLNHDAMYWYRQDPGQGLRLIYYSQIVNDFQKGDIAEGYSVSREKKESFPLTVTSAQKNPTAFYLCASSGGQGAPDTQYFGPGTRLTVL.

The CDR3 DNA sequence: TGTGCCATCAGTAAGACCGGGACAGGTGATTACGAGCAGTACTTC. Its translation is CAISKTGTGDYEQYF. The V gene is TRBV10-3, the J gene TRBJ2-7, with 8 bases that match TRBD1. The CDR3 spans 15 residues. J lost 4 bases, V lost 5 bases, and 10 bases had no gene match. Germline V gives CDR1 ENHRY, CDR2 SYGVKD.

The V and J genes are TRBV12-3 or TRBV12-4 and TRBJ1-5; D ambiguous. The V gene lost 6 bases and the J gene lost 0 bases, with 3 bases spanning the gap. The CDR3 sequence is 12 residues long. CDR3 residues: CASSYSNQPQHF. DNA of the CDR3: TGTGCCAGCAGCTATAGCAATCAGCCCCAGCATTTT.

This chain connects TRBV6-1 to TRBJ2-1; maybe TRBD2 (5 bases). This CDR3 comprises 16 residues. V gave up 4 bases and J gave up 0 bases, with 13 bases separating them. The germline CDR1 and CDR2 sequences are MNHNS and SASEGT. The CDR3 protein is CASSGLRGSSYNEQFF. CDR3 DNA sequence: TGTGCCAGCAGTGGGTTACGGGGAAGCTCCTACAATGAGCAGTTCTTC.

V usage is TRBV11-2 and J usage is TRBJ2-3, with TRBD1 matching over 9 bases. J was trimmed by 3 bases and V by 4 bases; bases with no gene match: 5. CDR1 and CDR2 (germline): SGHAT, FQNNGV. The CDR3 extends over 15 amino acids. The CDR3 region has the DNA TGTGCCAGCAGCTCCCGGGGACAGGGTACAGATACGCAGTATTTT. The encoded protein is CASSSRGQGTDTQYF.

This clone was counted between two and nine times. The gene calls are TRBV6-6 and TRBJ2-2; tentative D call: TRBD2 (6 bases). Trimming cost V 5 bases and J 2 bases, with 9 bases left between them. CDR1 and CDR2 from the germline V gene are MNHNY and SVGAGI (reference sequence). The CDR3 extends over 14 amino acids. Here the CDR3 DNA reads TGTGCCAGCAGTCGCGGGGTAAACACCGGGGAGCTGTTTTTT. It codes for CASSRGVNTGELFF.

V usage is TRBV5-1 and J usage is TRBJ2-2; 9 nucleotides align to TRBD1. Germline CDR1 SGHRS, CDR2 YFSETQ. The CDR3 is 16 amino acids. J lost 1 base, V lost 2 bases, and 3 bases had no gene match. In nucleotides, the CDR3 is TGCGCCAGCAGCTTTGGGGACAGGGAGAACACCGGGGAGCTGTTTTTT. Protein product: CASSFGDRENTGELFF.

This CDR3 reads CASSQGQGPTQYF. As DNA, the CDR3 is TGTGCCAGCAGCCAGGGACAGGGACCGACCCAGTACTTC. The chain links TRBV5-4 to TRBJ2-5; 9 nucleotides align to TRBD1. Per germline, CDR1 SGHNT and CDR2 YYREEE (reference sequence). Trimming took 4 bases from V and 7 from J; bases not matched to a gene: 5. This CDR3 contains 13 residues.

The chain links TRBV6-2 or TRBV6-3 to TRBJ2-7; 7 bases are a match to TRBD2. J gave up 4 bases and V 10 bases, and 4 bases lay outside the gene matches. Germline CDR1 is MNHEY and CDR2 is SVGEGT. The CDR3 has 11 residues. The CDR3 bases are TGTGCCACCAGCGGGGCTTACGAGCAGTACTTC. Its protein is CATSGAYEQYF.

There are a few counts of this clone. The chain employs TRBV15 and TRBJ1-4; TRBD1 might be the D (5 bases). The CDR3 has 14 amino acids. Germline CDR1 is LNHNV and CDR2 is YYDKDF (reference sequence). The ends were cut back, 4 bases at V and 4 bases at J, with 10 bases in the middle. The CDR3 DNA follows: TGTGCCACCAGCACTCGACAGTTTAATGAAAAACTGTTTTTT. Translating gives CATSTRQFNEKLFF. The entire variable domain, with the rest obtained from reference TRBV15 and TRBJ1-4, is as follows: DAMVIQNPRYQVTQFGKPVTLSCSQTLNHNVMYWYQQKSSQAPKLLFHYYDKDFNNEADTPDNFQSRRPNTSFCFLDIRSPGLGDTAMYLCATSTRQFNEKLFFGSGTQLSVL.

This clone was detected once. The V gene is TRBV10-2, the J gene TRBJ1-1, with no clear D. V shed 2 bases and J shed 4 bases, with 8 bases lying between them. The germline V gene encodes CDR1 WSHSY and CDR2 SAAADI. The CDR3 spans 13 residues. The CDR3 region is CASSEGRLTEAFF. The DNA for the CDR3 is TGCGCCAGCAGTGAGGGCAGACTCACTGAAGCTTTCTTT.

The genes are TRBV7-2 and TRBJ1-2; D is unclear. CDR1 SGHTA and CDR2 FQGNSA come from the germline V gene. The CDR3 has 14 residues. The ends were cut back, 5 bases at V and 8 bases at J, with 18 bases in the middle. CDR3 sequence (DNA): TGTGCCAGCAGCCCTTTGACCCTAAACGGGGGCTACACCTTC. This encodes CASSPLTLNGGYTF.

This sequence joins TRBV5-1 and TRBJ1-4, with D hard to call. This CDR3 contains 16 residues. Trimming removed 0 bases from V and 5 bases from J, with 14 bases in between. Germline-derived CDR1 and CDR2 are SGHRS and YFSETQ. This CDR3 reads CASSLGGGSLNEKLFF. CDR3 DNA: TGCGCCAGCAGCTTGGGGGGAGGGTCGCTAAATGAAAAACTGTTTTTT.

The chain employs TRBV9 and TRBJ2-3; a possible D gene is TRBD2 (6 bases). The CDR3 has 15 amino acids. V lost 0 bases, J lost 7 bases, and 15 bases lay in between. Germline V CDR1 and CDR2: SGDLS, YYNGEE. CDR3 sequence: CASSVGAGPTNTQYF. The DNA of the CDR3 is TGTGCCAGCAGCGTAGGCGCGGGGCCCACCAATACGCAGTATTTT.

V usage is TRBV5-1 and J usage is TRBJ2-7, with 13 bases aligning to TRBD2. The germline V gene has CDR1 SGHRS and CDR2 YFSETQ. The CDR3 runs to 14 residues. The J segment lost 6 bases and the V segment lost 4 bases, leaving 4 bases of the junction unmatched. In DNA form, the CDR3 reads TGCGCCAGCAGCAGGGGACTAGCGGGATCCGAGCAGTACTTC. Encoded protein: CASSRGLAGSEQYF.

This clone showed up just once. The V call is TRBV5-8, the J call TRBJ1-2; 8 bases map to TRBD1. The ends lost 1 base at V and 6 bases at J; junction bases unmatched: 8. CDR1 and CDR2 (germline): SGHTS, YDEGEE. The CDR3 is 15 residues long. The CDR3 sequence is CASSLLGQGAHGYTF. The CDR3 DNA reads as TGTGCCAGCAGCTTGTTGGGCCAGGGGGCTCATGGCTACACCTTC.

This clone has ten or more counts. Here the CDR3 DNA reads TGTGCCTGGAGTTGGTCTAGCGACTACGAGCAGTACTTC. It codes for CAWSWSSDYEQYF. The chain has TRBV30 and TRBJ2-7; the D gene is possibly TRBD2 (6 bases). Per the germline V gene, CDR1 is GTSNPN and CDR2 is SVGIG (reference sequence). V lost 2 bases and J lost 3, with 11 bases in between. The length of the CDR3 is 13 residues.

As concerns this clone: The sample has other DNA sequences that encode this CDR3 too. As DNA, the CDR3 is TGTGCCAGTAGTATAAGCGGGGGAGAGACCCAGTACTTC. This sequence encodes CASSISGGETQYF. The V gene is TRBV19, the J gene TRBJ2-5; 8 nucleotides agree with TRBD2. CDR1 LNHDA and CDR2 SQIVND come from the germline V gene (reference sequence). The CDR3 spans 13 residues. V lost 2 bases to trimming and J lost 4 bases; unmatched junction nucleotides: 0.

The V call is TRBV5-4, the J call TRBJ2-3; D gene uncertain. The V gene's germline CDR1 is SGHNT and CDR2 YYREEE (reference sequence). The V gene lost 4 bases and the J gene lost 1 base, with 4 bases spanning the gap. The CDR3 totals 12 residues. CDR3 in amino acids: CASSPGTDTQYF. The CDR3, as DNA: TGTGCCAGCAGCCCGGGCACAGATACGCAGTATTTT. Looking up the rest from reference TRBV5-4 and TRBJ2-3 gives the full variable domain: ETGVTQSPTHLIKTRGQQVTLRCSSQSGHNTVSWYQQALGQGPQFIFQYYREEENGRGNFPPRFSGLQFPNYSSELNVNALELDDSALYLCASSPGTDTQYFGPGTRLTVL.

The rearrangement joins TRBV3-1 (or the pseudogene TRBV3-2) to TRBJ2-5; a possible D gene is TRBD2 (6 bases). CDR3 length equals 15 residues. CDR1 and CDR2 (germline): LGHDT, YNNKEL (reference sequence). V was trimmed by 1 base and J by 5 bases, leaving 14 bases between them. CDR3 loop: CASSQGPLAVETQYF. The CDR3 nucleotides read TGTGCCAGCAGCCAAGGACCACTAGCTGTGGAGACCCAGTACTTC.

CDR3: CSVGGDGGYTF. CDR3 nucleotide sequence: TGCAGCGTTGGTGGAGATGGAGGCTACACCTTC. The V gene is TRBV29-1, the J gene TRBJ1-2; D gene unclear. The V and J ends lost 4 bases and 8 bases respectively, with 11 bases between them. Looked up from germline, CDR1 is SQVTM and CDR2 is ANQGSEA. The CDR3 length is 11 residues.

The V and J genes are TRBV18 and TRBJ2-1; 10 bases match TRBD1. The V gene's germline CDR1 is KGHSH and CDR2 LQKENI. V lost 6 bases and J lost 5; bases outside the gene matches: 7. This CDR3 is built from 15 residues. The CDR3 loop is CASSPGTGANNEQFF. CDR3 nucleotides: TGTGCCAGCTCCCCCGGGACAGGGGCGAACAATGAGCAGTTCTTC.

The chain has TRBV7-2 and TRBJ2-1, with 8 bases fitting TRBD2. The V and J ends lost 0 bases and 4 bases, in that order; junction bases with no gene match: 5. From germline, CDR1 is SGHTA and CDR2 FQGNSA. The length of the CDR3 is 16 residues. The CDR3 protein is CASSLARTSYYNEQFF. For the CDR3, the DNA is TGTGCCAGCAGCTTAGCAAGGACTAGCTATTACAATGAGCAGTTCTTC.